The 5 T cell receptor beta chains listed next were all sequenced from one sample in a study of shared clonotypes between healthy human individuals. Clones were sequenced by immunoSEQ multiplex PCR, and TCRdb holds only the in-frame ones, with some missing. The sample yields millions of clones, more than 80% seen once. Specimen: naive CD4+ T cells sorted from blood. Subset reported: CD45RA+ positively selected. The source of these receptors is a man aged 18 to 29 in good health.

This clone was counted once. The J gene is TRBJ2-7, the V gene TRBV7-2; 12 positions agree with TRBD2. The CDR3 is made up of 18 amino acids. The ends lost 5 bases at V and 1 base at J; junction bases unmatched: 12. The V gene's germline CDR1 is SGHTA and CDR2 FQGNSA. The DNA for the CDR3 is TGTGCCAGCAGCCTTCGAGGGCTAGCGGGAGGGCCGTCCTACGAGCAGTACTTC. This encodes CASSLRGLAGGPSYEQYF.

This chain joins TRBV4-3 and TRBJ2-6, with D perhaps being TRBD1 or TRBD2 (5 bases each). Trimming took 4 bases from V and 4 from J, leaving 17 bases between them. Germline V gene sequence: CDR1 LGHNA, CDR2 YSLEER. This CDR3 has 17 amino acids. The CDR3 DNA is TGCGCCAGCAGCCCCAGCGGACCGGGGACCGGGGCCAACGTCCTGACTTTC. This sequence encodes CASSPSGPGTGANVLTF.

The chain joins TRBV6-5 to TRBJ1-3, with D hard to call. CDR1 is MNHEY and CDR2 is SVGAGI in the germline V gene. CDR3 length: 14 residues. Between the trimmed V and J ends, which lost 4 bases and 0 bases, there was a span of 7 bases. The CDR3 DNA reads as TGTGCCAGCAGTTTTTCGTCCTCTGGAAACACCATATATTTT. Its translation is CASSFSSSGNTIYF.

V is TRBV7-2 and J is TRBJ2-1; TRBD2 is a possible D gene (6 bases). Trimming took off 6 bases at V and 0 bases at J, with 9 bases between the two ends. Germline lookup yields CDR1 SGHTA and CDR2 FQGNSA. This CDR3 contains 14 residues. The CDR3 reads CASSTGSSYNEQFF. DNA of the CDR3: TGTGCCAGCAGTACCGGGAGCTCCTACAATGAGCAGTTCTTC.

The CDR3 reads CASSQSESFYGYTF. Here the CDR3 DNA reads TGTGCCAGCAGCCAATCGGAGTCTTTCTATGGCTACACCTTC. The chain recombines TRBV16 with TRBJ1-2; no firm D call. Germline V gives CDR1 KGHSY, CDR2 FQNENV. V lost 0 bases to trimming and J lost 4 bases, with 9 bases between them. The CDR3 length is 14 residues.